One and the same sample provided the 12 T cell receptor beta chains below, sequenced in a study of CD4 T cells in relation to SARS-CoV-2 and coronaviruses (dated by TCRdb to the early 2020s). The protocol used for the library was the immunoSEQ multiplex PCR assay. The table was pulled from immuneACCESS by TCRdb, which kept in-frame rearrangements only. Such tables lose some clones; where checked, under half of the loss comes from unresolved V genes, and the rest has no known cause. Here the sample has some 14,000 clones; around 82% occur a single time. Clones ranked in the top ten supply around 20% of the sample. Their specific antigens are unknown. CD4+ T cells from unexposed donors were collected before the COVID-19 pandemic (2011-2018). Following 10 days of culture, the EasySep CD4+ T cell isolation kit was used to isolate CD4+ T cells. Sequenced: CD4+ T cells from PBMCs, cultured in vitro. These receptors were obtained from a human donor in good health.

The DNA of the CDR3 is TGTGCCTCACAGGGGAGGTCTCTAGCGGGAGACTACGAGCAGTACTTC. Protein product: CASQGRSLAGDYEQYF. This chain links TRBV10-3 with TRBJ2-7; 10 bases line up with TRBD2. Germline assignment: CDR1 ENHRY and CDR2 SYGVKD. The CDR3 length is 16 residues. Trimming cost V 11 bases and J 3 bases; bases outside gene matches: 16.

V and J are TRBV10-3 and TRBJ2-1; TRBD2 aligns across 12 bases. This CDR3 contains 12 residues. Germline V CDR1 and CDR2: ENHRY, SYGVKD. J was trimmed by 10 bases and V by 8 bases; bases with no gene match: 3. In DNA, the CDR3 is TGTGCCATCGAGACTAGCGGGAGAGAGCAGTTCTTC. As protein: CAIETSGREQFF.

The genes are TRBV24-1 and TRBJ1-4, with D possibly matching TRBD1 (5 bases). This CDR3 has 14 amino acids. Trimming stripped 4 bases from V and 7 bases from J, with 12 bases between. Germline V gene sequence: CDR1 KGHDR, CDR2 SFDVKD. Here the CDR3 reads CATSDPGTGEKLFF. CDR3 nucleotide sequence: TGTGCCACCAGTGACCCCGGGACGGGTGAAAAACTGTTTTTT.

The chain links TRBV6-4 to TRBJ2-1; TRBD1 or TRBD2 may be the D gene (7 bases each). The germline CDR1 and CDR2 sequences are MRHNA and SNTAGT. The CDR3 consists of 15 residues. The ends were cut back, 3 bases at V and 4 bases at J, with 13 bases in the middle. CDR3 DNA: TGTGCCAGCAGTGATCAGGGGGGGAATTACAATGAGCAGTTCTTC. Protein product: CASSDQGGNYNEQFF.

This chain connects TRBV6-1 to TRBJ1-2, with a weak D call TRBD1 (5 bases). Germline CDR1 MNHNS, CDR2 SASEGT. V lost 0 bases to trimming and J lost 6 bases, with 8 bases between them. The CDR3 contains 13 residues. The CDR3 protein is CASSEAGDDGYTF. The CDR3 nucleotides are TGTGCCAGCAGTGAAGCAGGGGACGATGGCTACACCTTC.

The V call is TRBV29-1, the J call TRBJ2-7; the D is unclear. CDR1 is SQVTM, CDR2 ANQGSEA, per germline. The CDR3 is made up of 12 amino acids. Trimming pared 5 bases from V and 0 bases from J, leaving 8 bases between. CDR3 nucleotides: TGCAGCGTTAATATTAACTCCTACGAGCAGTACTTC. Its translation: CSVNINSYEQYF.

V gene TRBV21-1 combines with J gene TRBJ2-6; TRBD2, the table's D call, was not compared with the DNA. TRBV21-1 is annotated as a pseudogene. The CDR3 covers 16 residues. The CDR3 DNA sequence: TGTGCCAGCAGCAAACGGGGGTTCTCTGGGGCCAACGTCCTGACTTTC. Residues: CASSKRGFSGANVLTF.

The J gene is TRBJ2-7, the V gene TRBV7-9; 12 bases map to TRBD2. Germline trimming cut 1 base from V and 1 base from J; bases unmatched to any gene: 5. This CDR3 has 17 residues. The germline gives CDR1 SEHNR, CDR2 FQNEAQ (reference sequence). The CDR3 reads CASSLGSTSGSSYEQYF. DNA for the CDR3: TGTGCCAGCAGCTTAGGCTCGACTAGCGGGAGTTCCTACGAGCAGTACTTC.

V is TRBV19 and J is TRBJ1-6; D is ambiguous. The CDR3 is made up of 14 amino acids. In germline, CDR1 is LNHDA, CDR2 SQIVND (reference sequence). With 6 bases removed from V and 0 bases from J, the gap between germline ends came to 6 bases. The CDR3 here is CASSHNSYNSPLHF. The CDR3 nucleotides are TGTGCCAGTAGCCATAACTCCTATAATTCACCCCTCCACTTT.

The chain employs TRBV7-9 and TRBJ2-1; 7 bases map to TRBD1. The CDR3 extends over 15 amino acids. In germline, CDR1 is SEHNR, CDR2 FQNEAQ (reference sequence). V gave up 1 base and J gave up 6 bases; unmatched junction bases: 6. In nucleotides, the CDR3 is TGTGCCAGCAGCTTAGGACAGGGACAACGCAATGAGCAGTTCTTC. Amino acids: CASSLGQGQRNEQFF.

This clone was seen a handful of times. The chain carries TRBV19 and TRBJ1-3; D remains ambiguous. Trimming pared 5 bases from V and 2 bases from J, leaving 13 bases between. CDR3 length: 15 amino acids. Germline V lookup: CDR1 LNHDA, CDR2 SQIVND (reference sequence). DNA of the CDR3: TGTGCCAGTAGTCTCGCCCCGAGGACTGGAAACACCATATATTTT. Translation gives CASSLAPRTGNTIYF.

The gene calls are TRBV6-5 and TRBJ1-2, with 9 bases matching TRBD1. V shed 6 bases and J 4 bases; nucleotides not matched to a gene: 6. Germline V gene data show CDR1 as MNHEY and CDR2 as SVGAGI. This CDR3 has 14 amino acids. Here the CDR3 reads CASSRTGEGYGYTF. The CDR3 nucleotides are TGTGCCAGCAGCAGGACAGGGGAGGGCTATGGCTACACCTTC.